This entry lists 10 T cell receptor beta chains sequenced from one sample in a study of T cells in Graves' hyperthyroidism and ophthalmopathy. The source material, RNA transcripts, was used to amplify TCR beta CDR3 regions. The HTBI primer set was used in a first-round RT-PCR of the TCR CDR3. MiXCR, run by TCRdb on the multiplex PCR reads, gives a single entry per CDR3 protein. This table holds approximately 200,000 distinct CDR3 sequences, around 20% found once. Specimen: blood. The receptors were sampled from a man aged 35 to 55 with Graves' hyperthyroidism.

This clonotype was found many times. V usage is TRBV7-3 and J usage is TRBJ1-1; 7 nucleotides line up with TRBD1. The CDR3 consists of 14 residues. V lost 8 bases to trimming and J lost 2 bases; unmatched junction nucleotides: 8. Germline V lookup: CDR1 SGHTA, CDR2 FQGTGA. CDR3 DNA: TGTGCCAGCTCAGAGGGGGCAGCCAACACTGAAGCTTTCTTT. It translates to CASSEGAANTEAFF.

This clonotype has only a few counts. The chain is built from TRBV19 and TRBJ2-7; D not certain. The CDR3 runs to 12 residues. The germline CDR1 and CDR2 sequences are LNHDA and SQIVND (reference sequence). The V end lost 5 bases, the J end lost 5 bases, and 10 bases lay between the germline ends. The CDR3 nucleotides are TGTGCCAGTAGTCTACCAAACCACGAGCAGTACTTC. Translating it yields CASSLPNHEQYF.

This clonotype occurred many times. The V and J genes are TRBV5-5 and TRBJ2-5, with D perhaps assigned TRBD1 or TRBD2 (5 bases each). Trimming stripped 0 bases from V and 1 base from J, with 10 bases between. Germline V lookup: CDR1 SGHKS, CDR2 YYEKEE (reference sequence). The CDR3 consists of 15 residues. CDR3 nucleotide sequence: TGTGCCAGCAGCTTGGTGGGGGATTCCCAAGAGACCCAGTACTTC. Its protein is CASSLVGDSQETQYF.

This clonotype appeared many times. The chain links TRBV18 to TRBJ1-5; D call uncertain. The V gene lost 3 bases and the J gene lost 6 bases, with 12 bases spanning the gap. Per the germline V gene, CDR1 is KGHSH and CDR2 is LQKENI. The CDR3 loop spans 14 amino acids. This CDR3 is CASSPGSESQPQHF. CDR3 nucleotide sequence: TGTGCCAGCTCACCCGGGAGTGAATCTCAGCCCCAGCATTTT.

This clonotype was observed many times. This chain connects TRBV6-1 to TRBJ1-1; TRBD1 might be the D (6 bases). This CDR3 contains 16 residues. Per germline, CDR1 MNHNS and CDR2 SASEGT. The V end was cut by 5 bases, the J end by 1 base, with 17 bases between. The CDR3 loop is CASSPDTGRPNTEAFF. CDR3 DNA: TGTGCCAGCAGTCCCGATACAGGGAGACCGAACACTGAAGCTTTCTTT.

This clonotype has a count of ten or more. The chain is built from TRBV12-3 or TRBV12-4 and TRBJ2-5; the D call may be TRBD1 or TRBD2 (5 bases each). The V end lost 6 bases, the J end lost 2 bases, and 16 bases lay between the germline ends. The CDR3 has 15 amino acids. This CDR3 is CASRGSGTAQETQYF. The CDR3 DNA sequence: TGTGCCAGCAGGGGCTCCGGGACGGCACAAGAGACCCAGTACTTC.

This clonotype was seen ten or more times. The CDR3 spells CSARDGGIDEKLFF. In DNA, the CDR3 is TGCAGTGCTAGAGACGGGGGCATCGATGAAAAACTGTTTTTT. J is TRBJ1-4 and V is TRBV20-1; D may be TRBD1 (6 bases). The CDR3 has 14 residues. V was clipped by 0 bases and J by 6 bases, with 11 bases between them. Germline V CDR1 and CDR2: DFQATT, SNEGSKA (reference sequence).

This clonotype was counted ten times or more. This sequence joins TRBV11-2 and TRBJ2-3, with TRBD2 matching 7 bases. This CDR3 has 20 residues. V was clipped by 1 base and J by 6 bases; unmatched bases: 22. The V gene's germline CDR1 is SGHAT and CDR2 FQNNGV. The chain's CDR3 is CASSLGPGLGASGRPDTQYF. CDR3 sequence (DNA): TGTGCCAGCAGCTTAGGTCCCGGACTCGGGGCTAGCGGCCGGCCTGATACGCAGTATTTT.

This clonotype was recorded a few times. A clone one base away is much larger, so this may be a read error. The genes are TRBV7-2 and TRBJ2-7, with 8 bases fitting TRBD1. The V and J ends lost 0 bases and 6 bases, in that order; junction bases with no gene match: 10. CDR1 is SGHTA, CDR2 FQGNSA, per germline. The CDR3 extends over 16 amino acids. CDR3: CASSLADRDRPCEQYF. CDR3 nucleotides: TGTGCCAGCAGCTTAGCCGACCGGGACAGGCCCTGCGAGCAGTACTTC.

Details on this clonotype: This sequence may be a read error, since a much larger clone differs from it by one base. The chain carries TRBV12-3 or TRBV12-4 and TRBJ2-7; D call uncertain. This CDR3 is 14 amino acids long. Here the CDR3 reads CASNLSAGSYEQYF. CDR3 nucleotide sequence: TGTGCCAGCAATTTATCGGCCGGCTCCTACGAGCAGTACTTC.